The sequence of this T cell receptor beta chain was determined in a study of radiation and T cells in renal cell carcinoma. For the study at large: Nephrectomy followed 15 Gy stereotactic body radiation by 4 weeks.

Assay used: immunoSEQ multiplex PCR; TCRdb lists only in-frame clones, some missing. Of tens of thousands of clones in the sample, roughly three quarters were seen once. Time point described: baseline pretreatment blood. Treatment reported: 15 Gy SBRT to primary tumor, nephrectomy 4 weeks later. Radiation-treated patients gave blood at baseline, week 2 and week 4. As regards this clone: Antigen specificity is unknown.

Study-wide results and limits: From baseline, blood top tumor clonotypes peaked at 2 weeks post-radiation.

CDR3 size: 18 residues. This chain uses TRBV1 with TRBJ2-2; the table gives TRBD2 as D, unverified against the DNA. TRBV1 is recorded as a pseudogene. This specimen consisted of blood, obtained from a patient whose treatment included radiotherapy and nephrectomy. The clonotype was recovered from a man aged 60 to 75 with renal cell carcinoma. In nucleotides, the CDR3 is TGCACCAGCAGCCGATCGAATAGCGGGAGACAGAACACCGGGGAGCTGTTTTTT. It is translated as CTSSRSNSGRQNTGELFF.